This T cell receptor beta chain was documented in a study of control samples from healthy donors and cancer patients. The junction had 11 bases not matched to a gene; V was cut back by 3 bases and J by 5 bases. The CDR3 is 15 residues long. CDR1 and CDR2 from the germline V gene are GTSNPN and SVGIG (reference sequence). Profiling relied on immunoSEQ multiplex PCR, and the TCRdb table lists in-frame clones only, not all of them. The sample consists of 150,000 or so clones, about 93% of them appearing once. The clonotype comes from a man aged 60 to 75 with colorectal cancer. The sample was PBMCs. The chain links TRBV30 to TRBJ2-5; 8 nucleotides line up with TRBD2. The DNA of the CDR3 is TGTGCCTGGAGAACCTCGGGCGGGGGGTTCGAGACCCAGTACTTC. It is translated as CAWRTSGGGFETQYF.